The 27 T cell receptor beta chains below come from one sample, sequenced in a study of T cell clones after liver transplantation. Using immunoSEQ multiplex PCR, the repertoire was profiled, and TCRdb retains in-frame clones only, with some absent. This sample yields roughly 74,000 clones, of which about 80% are seen a single time; less than 0.65% belongs to the top ten. The material sequenced was CD4+ T cells from blood, taken before liver transplant. The receptors derive from a human donor who received a liver transplant.

This clone appeared a single time. The V call is TRBV18, the J call TRBJ1-5; D may be TRBD1 (5 bases). This CDR3 is 16 amino acids long. Looked up from germline, CDR1 is KGHSH and CDR2 is LQKENI. Trimming cost V 2 bases and J 4 bases, with 15 bases left between them. The CDR3 loop is CASSPSWGSGNQPQHF. The CDR3 DNA reads TGTGCCAGCTCACCATCCTGGGGGTCGGGGAATCAGCCCCAGCATTTT.

This rearrangement joins TRBV19 to TRBJ1-4, with no clear D. The V end lost 4 bases, the J end lost 7 bases, and 16 bases lay between the germline ends. The CDR3 covers 15 residues. The germline V gene has CDR1 LNHDA and CDR2 SQIVND (reference sequence). The CDR3, as DNA: TGTGCCAGTAGTAAGTCGGGGAACTTCGGTGAAAAACTGTTTTTT. This sequence encodes CASSKSGNFGEKLFF.

The rearrangement joins TRBV5-1 to TRBJ1-2; no clear D gene. V was shortened by 4 bases and J by 2 bases, with 15 bases between the two germline ends. This CDR3 region has 15 residues. From germline, CDR1 is SGHRS and CDR2 YFSETQ. The CDR3 region is CASSAYFGSNYGYTF. The CDR3 coding sequence is TGCGCCAGCAGCGCGTATTTTGGGTCGAACTATGGCTACACCTTC. Together with reference TRBV5-1 and TRBJ1-2, the CDR3 gives the full variable domain: KAGVTQTPRYLIKTRGQQVTLSCSPISGHRSVSWYQQTPGQGLQFLFEYFSETQRNKGNFPGRFSGRQFSNSRSEMNVSTLELGDSALYLCASSAYFGSNYGYTFGSGTRLTVV.

The chain links TRBV2 to TRBJ2-2, with 7 bases lining up with TRBD1. This CDR3 is 15 amino acids long. Germline CDR1 is SNHLY and CDR2 is FYNNEI. J was trimmed by 2 bases and V by 6 bases; bases with no gene match: 6. In DNA form, the CDR3 reads TGTGCCAGCAGCGGGACAGCCATTAACACCGGGGAGCTGTTTTTT. Protein sequence: CASSGTAINTGELFF. Drawing the rest from reference TRBV2 and TRBJ2-2, the complete variable domain is EPEVTQTPSHQVTQMGQEVILRCVPISNHLYFYWYRQILGQKVEFLVSFYNNEISEKSEIFDDQFSVERPDGSNFTLKIRSTKLEDSAMYFCASSGTAINTGELFFGEGSRLTVL.

V is TRBV6-1 and J is TRBJ2-2, with D tentatively TRBD1 (6 bases). There are 15 residues in the CDR3. Germline V gene data show CDR1 as MNHNS and CDR2 as SASEGT. The V and J ends lost 6 bases and 1 base respectively, with 12 bases between them. The CDR3: CASRAGTLNTGELFF. The CDR3 DNA sequence: TGTGCCAGCAGGGCCGGGACACTGAACACCGGGGAGCTGTTTTTT.

The chain recombines TRBV30 with TRBJ2-7, with TRBD2 as a possible D gene (6 bases). Germline V lookup: CDR1 GTSNPN, CDR2 SVGIG (reference sequence). V lost 2 bases to trimming and J lost 2 bases, with 7 bases between them. CDR3 length equals 12 residues. The CDR3 protein is CAWSRGTYEQYF. The CDR3 bases are TGTGCCTGGAGTCGGGGGACCTACGAGCAGTACTTC.

V usage is TRBV5-6 and J usage is TRBJ2-1; D remains ambiguous. Between the trimmed V and J ends, which lost 4 bases and 8 bases, there was a span of 31 bases. Germline V gene data show CDR1 as SGHDT and CDR2 as YYEEEE. This CDR3 spans 19 amino acids. Here the CDR3 reads CASSPSLAFFPLKMDEQFF. The CDR3 bases are TGTGCCAGCAGCCCCTCCTTGGCGTTCTTCCCCCTTAAGATGGATGAGCAGTTCTTC.

The chain combines TRBV7-2 with TRBJ2-2; tentative D call: TRBD1 (6 bases). V was trimmed by 4 bases and J by 0 bases, leaving 12 bases between them. There are 16 residues in the CDR3. The germline V gene has CDR1 SGHTA and CDR2 FQGNSA. The CDR3 here is CASSSTRGANTGELFF. For the CDR3, the DNA is TGTGCCAGCAGCTCGACCAGGGGTGCGAACACCGGGGAGCTGTTTTTT.

This chain links TRBV5-1 with TRBJ2-7; no clear D gene. The CDR3 length is 12 residues. Germline V gives CDR1 SGHRS, CDR2 YFSETQ. V was cut by 2 bases and J by 6 bases, with 9 bases left in between. CDR3 sequence: CASSFPEGEQYF. CDR3 DNA: TGCGCCAGCAGCTTTCCTGAAGGCGAGCAGTACTTC.

This clone has only a few counts. This rearrangement joins TRBV10-3 to TRBJ1-5, with 7 nucleotides matching TRBD1. CDR3 length equals 13 residues. Germline V gene data show CDR1 as ENHRY and CDR2 as SYGVKD. With 6 bases clipped from V and 4 bases from J, the junction kept 3 bases outside the gene matches. As DNA, the CDR3 is TGTGCCATCAGCCTGACAGGGAATCAGCCCCAGCATTTT. It specifies CAISLTGNQPQHF.

The gene calls are TRBV28 and TRBJ2-1; 8 bases map to TRBD2. The CDR3 is made up of 15 amino acids. The V gene end was trimmed by 6 bases and the J gene end by 0 bases; junction bases not matched to a gene: 4. Germline values: CDR1 MDHEN, CDR2 SYDVKM. CDR3 nucleotide sequence: TGTGCCAGCAGAAGCGGGAGTGGCTCCTACAATGAGCAGTTCTTC. Protein product: CASRSGSGSYNEQFF.

This clone has more than one count but fewer than ten. The gene calls are TRBV10-3 and TRBJ2-7, with TRBD2 matching over 14 bases. Germline CDR1 reads ENHRY; CDR2 reads SYGVKD. V trimming: 8 bases; J trimming: 3 bases; junction bases outside the gene matches: 12. The CDR3 contains 17 residues. The CDR3 DNA sequence: TGTGCCATCGGGACCGGGACTAGCGGGAGTATCGGCTACGAGCAGTACTTC. Its protein product is CAIGTGTSGSIGYEQYF.

This clone showed up just a few times. The chain carries TRBV5-4 and TRBJ2-7, with TRBD2 matching over 8 bases. Per the germline V gene, CDR1 is SGHNT and CDR2 is YYREEE (reference sequence). Trimming at V came to 4 bases and at J to 3 bases, leaving 3 bases not matched to a gene. The CDR3 sequence is 13 residues long. The CDR3: CASSEGTSYEQYF. Written as DNA, the CDR3 is TGTGCCAGCAGCGAAGGGACTAGCTACGAGCAGTACTTC.

This sequence joins TRBV7-9 and TRBJ2-1; 10 bases line up with TRBD2. Germline values: CDR1 SEHNR, CDR2 FQNEAQ (reference sequence). V was clipped by 1 base and J by 5 bases; unmatched bases: 2. The CDR3 is made up of 15 amino acids. CDR3 DNA: TGTGCCAGCAGCTTAGGGACTAGCGGAAACAATGAGCAGTTCTTC. As protein: CASSLGTSGNNEQFF.

The gene calls are TRBV10-2 and TRBJ2-5; 9 bases agree with TRBD2. Germline assignment: CDR1 WSHSY and CDR2 SAAADI. The CDR3 contains 14 residues. After removal of 6 bases from V and 5 bases from J, the junction contained 7 bases not matched to a gene. CDR3 in amino acids: CASRDAGGRETQYF. CDR3 sequence (DNA): TGCGCCAGCAGGGACGCGGGAGGGAGGGAGACCCAGTACTTC.

The chain joins TRBV5-1 to TRBJ2-6; the D is unclear. The CDR3 extends over 14 amino acids. CDR1 and CDR2 (germline): SGHRS, YFSETQ. Trimming removed 7 bases from V and 0 bases from J, with 8 bases in between. CDR3 bases: TGCGCCAGCTCCTCTGGCTCTGGGGCCAACGTCCTGACTTTC. Its protein is CASSSGSGANVLTF.

The CDR3 loop is CASSVTSGATNEQFF. CDR3 DNA: TGCGCCAGCAGCGTGACTAGCGGGGCCACCAATGAGCAGTTCTTC. V gene TRBV5-1 combines with J gene TRBJ2-1, with 11 bases matching TRBD2. V was clipped by 4 bases and J by 6 bases; unmatched bases: 6. Germline V gene lookup returns CDR1 SGHRS and CDR2 YFSETQ. The CDR3 sequence is 15 residues long.

The chain couples TRBV11-2 to TRBJ2-6; D is uncertain. This CDR3 contains 16 residues. Per germline, CDR1 SGHAT and CDR2 FQNNGV. V was shortened by 6 bases and J by 1 base, with 13 bases between the two germline ends. CDR3 nucleotides: TGTGCCAGCAGTTCGCAAATTTTGTCTGGGGCCAACGTCCTGACTTTC. Its protein is CASSSQILSGANVLTF.

This chain uses TRBV29-1 with TRBJ2-5; 10 positions match TRBD2. The J segment lost 4 bases and the V segment lost 7 bases, leaving 12 bases of the junction unmatched. The germline CDR1 and CDR2 sequences are SQVTM and ANQGSEA. The CDR3 spans 15 residues. Here the CDR3 reads CSAMTQREGRETQYF. The CDR3 DNA sequence: TGCAGCGCTATGACCCAGCGGGAGGGCCGAGAGACCCAGTACTTC.

This clone was seen a handful of times. This chain joins TRBV9 and TRBJ2-3; no definite D call. The length of the CDR3 is 17 residues. CDR1 and CDR2 (germline): SGDLS, YYNGEE. The ends were cut back, 3 bases at V and 0 bases at J, with 17 bases in the middle. The CDR3 loop reads CASSAAYDFFSTDTQYF. The CDR3, as DNA: TGTGCCAGCAGCGCGGCTTATGACTTCTTTAGCACAGATACGCAGTATTTT.

This rearrangement joins TRBV7-2 to TRBJ2-2; no firm D call. CDR1 and CDR2 (germline): SGHTA, FQGNSA. With 3 bases removed from V and 5 bases from J, the gap between germline ends came to 7 bases. The CDR3 is 13 residues long. CDR3 region: CASSFTRTGELFF. The DNA of the CDR3 is TGTGCCAGCAGCTTCACCCGGACCGGGGAGCTGTTTTTT.

The rearrangement joins TRBV6-5 to TRBJ2-2, with D perhaps TRBD2 (6 bases). The V end lost 6 bases, the J end lost 6 bases, and 11 bases lay between the germline ends. The CDR3 is 13 amino acids. Germline CDR1 reads MNHEY; CDR2 reads SVGAGI. The CDR3 region has the DNA TGTGCCAGCAGGCGACTAGTCCCCGGGGAGCTGTTTTTT. Translating it yields CASRRLVPGELFF.

The V call is TRBV4-1, the J call TRBJ2-1; 7 bases map to TRBD2. The junction had 14 bases not matched to a gene; V was cut back by 4 bases and J by 2 bases. Germline values: CDR1 MGHRA, CDR2 YSYEKL. The CDR3 extends over 18 amino acids. CDR3: CASSPGRPTSRAYNEQFF. The CDR3 DNA reads TGCGCCAGCAGCCCAGGGAGACCGACTAGCCGGGCCTACAATGAGCAGTTCTTC.

The J gene is TRBJ1-5, the V gene TRBV28, with D unclear. Between the trimmed V and J ends, which lost 3 bases and 7 bases, there was a span of 16 bases. The V gene's germline CDR1 is MDHEN and CDR2 SYDVKM. The CDR3 totals 15 residues. CDR3 nucleotide sequence: TGTGCCAGCAGTTTGTGGGAGCTCCGTCACCAGCCCCAGCATTTT. Its translation is CASSLWELRHQPQHF.

The chain carries TRBV7-9 and TRBJ1-4; D might be TRBD1 (5 bases). The CDR3 has 14 residues. Looked up from germline, CDR1 is SEHNR and CDR2 is FQNEAQ (reference sequence). Trimming stripped 1 base from V and 3 bases from J, with 6 bases between. CDR3 in amino acids: CASSLGGSNEKLFF. CDR3 bases: TGTGCCAGCAGCTTAGGGGGCTCTAATGAAAAACTGTTTTTT.

This clone has only a few counts. The chain recombines TRBV5-8 with TRBJ1-1, with no clear D. Germline-derived CDR1 and CDR2 are SGHTS and YDEGEE. The CDR3 covers 15 residues. With 7 bases removed from V and 1 base from J, the gap between germline ends came to 17 bases. The CDR3 nucleotides are TGTGCCAGCGAGATGAACCGACGGTGGAACACTGAAGCTTTCTTT. Its translation: CASEMNRRWNTEAFF.

J is TRBJ1-2 and V is TRBV5-6; D uncertain. CDR1 is SGHDT, CDR2 YYEEEE, per germline. The CDR3 has 15 amino acids. The V end was cut by 1 base, the J end by 2 bases, with 12 bases between. The CDR3 nucleotides read TGTGCCAGCAGCTTGCTGGACGGAAAGAACTATGGCTACACCTTC. Protein sequence: CASSLLDGKNYGYTF.